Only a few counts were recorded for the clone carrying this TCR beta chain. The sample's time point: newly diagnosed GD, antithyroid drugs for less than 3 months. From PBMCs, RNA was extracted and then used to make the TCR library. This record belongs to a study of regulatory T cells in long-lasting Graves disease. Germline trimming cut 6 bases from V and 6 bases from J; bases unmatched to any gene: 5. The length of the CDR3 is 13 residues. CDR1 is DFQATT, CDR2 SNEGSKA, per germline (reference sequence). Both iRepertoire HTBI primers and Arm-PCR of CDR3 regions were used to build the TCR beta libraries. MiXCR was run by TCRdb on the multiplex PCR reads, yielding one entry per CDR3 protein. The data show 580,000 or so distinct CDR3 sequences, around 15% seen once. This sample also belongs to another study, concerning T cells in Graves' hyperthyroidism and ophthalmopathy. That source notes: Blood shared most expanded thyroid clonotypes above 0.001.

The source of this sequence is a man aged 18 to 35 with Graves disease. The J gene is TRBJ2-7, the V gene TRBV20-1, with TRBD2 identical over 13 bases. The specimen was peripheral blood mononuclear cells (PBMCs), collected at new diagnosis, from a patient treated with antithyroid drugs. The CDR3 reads CSALTSGRTEQYF. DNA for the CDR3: TGCAGTGCCTTGACTAGCGGGAGGACCGAGCAGTACTTC.